This T cell receptor (beta chain) is drawn from a study of blood T cell repertoires in COVID-19. In the study overall: The United States, Italy and Spain supplied acute and convalescent COVID-19 samples. PBMCs, B-cell-depleted T cells, or T cells were the source of the cDNA or gDNA that made up the material.

The CDR3 is 14 residues long. Germline trimming cut 6 bases from V and 3 bases from J; bases unmatched to any gene: 5. Germline values: CDR1 MGHRA, CDR2 YSYEKL. Authors' analysis steps: For nucleated cells, counts were estimated from reference gene primer amplification. Sequencing used immunoSEQ multiplex PCR; TCRdb keeps in-frame clones, though not all of them. That table furnishes V, J and clone size, whereas the DNA furnished D and trimming. In the table there are about 260,000 clones, roughly 88% of which are singletons. The gene calls are TRBV4-1 and TRBJ2-7, with 10 bases identical to TRBD2. The sequence was obtained from a human donor in a cohort sampled during active COVID-19. Input material: peripheral blood. CDR3 in amino acids: CASSASGGYYEQYF. The CDR3 DNA reads as TGCGCCAGCAGTGCTAGCGGGGGTTACTACGAGCAGTACTTC.